Each of the 3 T cell receptor beta chains below was sequenced from the same sample in a study of shared clonotypes between healthy human individuals. The assay was immunoSEQ multiplex PCR, and TCRdb's table has in-frame clones only and misses some. The sample consists of approximately 500,000 clones, about 96% of them appearing once. Sequencing was carried out using naive CD4+ T cells sorted from blood. Subset indicated: CD45RA+ positively selected. These TCRs come from a woman in her twenties or thirties in good health.

The genes are TRBV5-1 and TRBJ2-6, with a weak D call TRBD2 (6 bases). This CDR3 is 19 amino acids long. In germline, CDR1 is SGHRS, CDR2 YFSETQ. V was pared by 3 bases and J by 0 bases, with 19 bases between. DNA of the CDR3: TGCGCCAGCAGCTCTTCGTGGAGGGGCCTTAGCTCTGGGGCCAACGTCCTGACTTTC. This gives the protein CASSSSWRGLSSGANVLTF.

The CDR3: CSVARTSDEQYF. In nucleotides, the CDR3 is TGCAGCGTTGCCCGGACTAGCGACGAGCAGTACTTC. The rearrangement links TRBV29-1 to TRBJ2-7; 9 bases agree with TRBD2. With V trimmed by 4 bases and J by 5 bases, 3 bases remained unmatched. This CDR3 comprises 12 residues. Germline V gene lookup returns CDR1 SQVTM and CDR2 ANQGSEA.

This chain links TRBV6-1 with TRBJ1-4; D unresolved. V gave up 4 bases and J gave up 6 bases, with 9 bases separating them. This CDR3 has 13 amino acids. CDR1 is MNHNS, CDR2 SASEGT, per germline. The CDR3 DNA sequence: TGTGCCAGCAGTGCTGGGTTTTATGAAAAACTGTTTTTT. This sequence encodes CASSAGFYEKLFF.